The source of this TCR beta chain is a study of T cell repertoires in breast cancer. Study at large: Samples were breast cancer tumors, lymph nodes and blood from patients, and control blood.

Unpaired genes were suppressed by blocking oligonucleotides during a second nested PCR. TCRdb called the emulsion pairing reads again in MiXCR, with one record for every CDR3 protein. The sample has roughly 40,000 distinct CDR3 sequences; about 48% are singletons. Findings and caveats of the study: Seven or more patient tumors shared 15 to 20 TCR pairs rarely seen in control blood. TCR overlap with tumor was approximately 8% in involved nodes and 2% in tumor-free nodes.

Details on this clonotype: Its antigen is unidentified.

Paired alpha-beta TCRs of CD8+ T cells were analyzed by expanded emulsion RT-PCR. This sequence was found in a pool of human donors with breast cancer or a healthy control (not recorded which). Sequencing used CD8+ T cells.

The CDR3 DNA follows: TGTGCCGGGGGACGGGGGGCGAATACGCAGTATTTT. Encoded protein: CAGGRGANTQYF. V is TRBV2 and J is TRBJ2-3, with D possibly being TRBD2 (7 bases). CDR1 SNHLY and CDR2 FYNNEI come from the germline V gene. The CDR3 is 12 amino acids. The V end lost 11 bases, the J end lost 7 bases, and 16 bases lay between the germline ends.